The 10 T cell receptor beta chains given below trace back to one sample, sequenced in a study of blood T cell repertoires in COVID-19. Method: immunoSEQ multiplex PCR; TCRdb's copy keeps in-frame clones and lacks some. The sample lists under 350,000 clones, over 75% occurring once. Input material: peripheral blood. These receptors all stem from a human donor in a cohort sampled during active COVID-19.

V and J are TRBV18 and TRBJ2-2; weak D call: TRBD1 (6 bases). Per the germline V gene, CDR1 is KGHSH and CDR2 is LQKENI. Trimming cost V 4 bases and J 0 bases, with 12 bases left between them. The CDR3 is 16 amino acids. The chain's CDR3 is CASSQTGTTNTGELFF. In nucleotides, the CDR3 is TGTGCCAGCTCACAAACCGGGACAACGAACACCGGGGAGCTGTTTTTT.

V and J are TRBV27 and TRBJ1-2; perhaps TRBD1 as D (5 bases). This CDR3 has 14 residues. Germline V gene sequence: CDR1 MNHEY, CDR2 SMNVEV (reference sequence). V was trimmed by 1 base and J by 7 bases, leaving 13 bases between them. CDR3 residues: CASSLFRGVGGYTF. The CDR3 bases are TGTGCCAGCAGTTTATTTCGGGGGGTAGGTGGCTACACCTTC.

The chain combines TRBV2 with TRBJ2-5, with 7 bases identical to TRBD1. Germline loops: CDR1 SNHLY, CDR2 FYNNEI. The trim removed 2 bases at V and 4 bases at J, leaving 4 bases unmatched. This CDR3 is built from 14 residues. CDR3 sequence reads: CASSERPGGETQYF. The CDR3 DNA is TGTGCCAGCAGTGAAAGGCCAGGGGGAGAGACCCAGTACTTC.

This chain connects TRBV19 to TRBJ2-2; D gene uncertain. This CDR3 is built from 14 residues. Germline CDR1 is LNHDA and CDR2 is SQIVND (reference sequence). V was cut by 5 bases and J by 12 bases, with 19 bases left in between. DNA for the CDR3: TGTGCCAGTAGTCCCCAAACCCAGGCCGCGAAGCTGTTTTTT. It translates to CASSPQTQAAKLFF.

This clone has a single count. V gene TRBV18 combines with J gene TRBJ1-4, with 7 bases aligning to TRBD1. Germline lookup yields CDR1 KGHSH and CDR2 LQKENI. The trim removed 4 bases at V and 7 bases at J, leaving 9 bases unmatched. The CDR3 has 15 amino acids. CDR3 residues: CASSQGTTGVEKLFF. The CDR3 coding sequence is TGTGCCAGCTCACAGGGAACAACAGGGGTTGAAAAACTGTTTTTT.

This clone was picked up one time. CDR3 loop: CASSPTGTRNEKLFF. The CDR3, as DNA: TGTGCCAGCAGCCCAACCGGGACAAGAAATGAAAAACTGTTTTTT. The chain carries TRBV5-4 and TRBJ1-4, with a weak D call TRBD1 (6 bases). This CDR3 contains 15 residues. In germline, CDR1 is SGHNT, CDR2 YYREEE (reference sequence). V was clipped by 4 bases and J by 5 bases, with 15 bases between them.

CDR3 amino acids: CATSRGAGGRETQYF. The CDR3 DNA is TGTGCCACCAGCAGGGGAGCGGGAGGGAGGGAGACCCAGTACTTC. V and J are TRBV15 and TRBJ2-5, with TRBD2 matching over 10 bases. The V and J ends lost 3 bases and 5 bases, in that order; junction bases with no gene match: 6. From germline, CDR1 is LNHNV and CDR2 YYDKDF (reference sequence). The CDR3 spans 15 residues.

V and J are TRBV7-9 and TRBJ1-1; D is perhaps TRBD1 (5 bases). Per the germline V gene, CDR1 is SEHNR and CDR2 is FQNEAQ (reference sequence). V was trimmed by 8 bases and J by 8 bases, leaving 15 bases between them. The CDR3 covers 12 residues. CDR3 in DNA: TGTGCCAGCGCTCGGGGGACCCAAGAAGCTTTCTTT. This encodes CASARGTQEAFF.

With regard to this clone: Different DNA sequences within this sample yield the same CDR3. The rearrangement uses TRBV24-1 and TRBJ2-3, with a possible D match to TRBD1 (6 bases). This CDR3 is built from 15 residues. CDR1 and CDR2 from the germline V gene are KGHDR and SFDVKD. V was shortened by 4 bases and J by 1 base, with 11 bases between the two germline ends. CDR3 nucleotides: TGTGCCACCAGTGACTCCAGGGGACGCACAGATACGCAGTATTTT. Translating it yields CATSDSRGRTDTQYF.

The chain is built from TRBV7-9 and TRBJ2-3; TRBD2 agrees at 9 bases. With V trimmed by 8 bases and J by 4 bases, 4 bases remained unmatched. Germline V gene data show CDR1 as SEHNR and CDR2 as FQNEAQ (reference sequence). The CDR3 loop spans 13 amino acids. In DNA form, the CDR3 reads TGTGCCAGCCGTCTAGCGGGACCAGATACGCAGTATTTT. Translation: CASRLAGPDTQYF.